The present T cell receptor beta chain was sequenced within a study of chemoradiotherapy in HPV16-positive cancers. Study context: Functional T-cell assays on a couple of HPV16-positive patients' cells defined candidate HPV-specific clones and common TCR motifs.

Concerning this clone: What it recognizes is unknown.

The CDR3 runs to 14 residues. V gave up 3 bases and J gave up 0 bases, with 7 bases separating them. CDR1 SGHNT and CDR2 YENEEA come from the germline V gene. Regarding the study as a whole: The functional HPV-specific definition rests on just two HPV16-positive patients.

The table came from immunoSEQ multiplex PCR; TCRdb's copy has only in-frame clones and leaves some out. The sample has about 14,000 clones, roughly nine tenths seen once. Repeated repertoire sampling spanned the course of chemoradiotherapy. Source: tumor tissue, taken from a patient who underwent chemoradiotherapy. The J gene is TRBJ2-3, the V gene TRBV11-3; D might be TRBD2 (5 bases). This TCR was sampled from a human donor with HPV-associated anogenital cancer. The CDR3 nucleotides read TGTGCCAGCAGCTTCGGCGGGAGCACAGATACGCAGTATTTT. Its translation: CASSFGGSTDTQYF.